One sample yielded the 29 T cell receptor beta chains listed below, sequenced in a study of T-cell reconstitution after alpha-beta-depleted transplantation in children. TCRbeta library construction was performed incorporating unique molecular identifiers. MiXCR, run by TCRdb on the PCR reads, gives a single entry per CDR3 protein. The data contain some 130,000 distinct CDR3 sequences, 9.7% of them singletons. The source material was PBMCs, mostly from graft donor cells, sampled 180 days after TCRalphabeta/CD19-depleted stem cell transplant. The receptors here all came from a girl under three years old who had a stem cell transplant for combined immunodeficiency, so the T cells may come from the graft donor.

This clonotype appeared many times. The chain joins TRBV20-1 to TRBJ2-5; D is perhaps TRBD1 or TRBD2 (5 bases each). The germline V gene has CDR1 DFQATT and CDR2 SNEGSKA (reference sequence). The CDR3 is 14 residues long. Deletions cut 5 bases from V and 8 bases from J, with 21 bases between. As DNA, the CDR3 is TGCAGTGCTGCTAACCGGGACCGCATCTTAACCCAGTACTTC. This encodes CSAANRDRILTQYF.

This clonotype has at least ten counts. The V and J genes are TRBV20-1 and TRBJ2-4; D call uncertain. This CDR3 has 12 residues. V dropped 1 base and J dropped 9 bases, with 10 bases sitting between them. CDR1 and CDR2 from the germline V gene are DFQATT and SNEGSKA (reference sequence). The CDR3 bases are TGCAGTGCTAGAGTTCTTAGGGTCATTCAGTACTTC. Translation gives CSARVLRVIQYF.

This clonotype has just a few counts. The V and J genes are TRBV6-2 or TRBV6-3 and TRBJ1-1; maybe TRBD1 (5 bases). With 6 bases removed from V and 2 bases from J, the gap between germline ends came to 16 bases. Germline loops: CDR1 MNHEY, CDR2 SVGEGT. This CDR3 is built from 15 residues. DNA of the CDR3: TGTGCCAGCAGCCCTTTCGGACAAACAAACACTGAAGCTTTCTTT. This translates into CASSPFGQTNTEAFF.

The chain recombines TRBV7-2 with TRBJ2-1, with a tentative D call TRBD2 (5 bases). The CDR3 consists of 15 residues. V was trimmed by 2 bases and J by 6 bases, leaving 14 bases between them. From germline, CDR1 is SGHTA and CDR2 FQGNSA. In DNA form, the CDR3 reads TGTGCCAGCAGCTTACTCTGGACTGGTGCCAATGAGCAGTTCTTC. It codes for CASSLLWTGANEQFF.

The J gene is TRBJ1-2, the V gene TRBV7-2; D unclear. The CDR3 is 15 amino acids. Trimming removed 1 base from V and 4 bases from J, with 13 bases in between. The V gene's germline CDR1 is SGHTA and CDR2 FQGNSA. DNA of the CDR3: TGTGCCAGCAGCTTAGTTAGCTCTGCCCCCTATGGCTACACCTTC. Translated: CASSLVSSAPYGYTF.

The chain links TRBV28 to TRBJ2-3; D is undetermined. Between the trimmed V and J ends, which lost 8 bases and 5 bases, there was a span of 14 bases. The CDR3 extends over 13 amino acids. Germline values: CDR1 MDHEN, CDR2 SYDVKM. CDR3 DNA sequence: TGTGCCAGCTCTGTCTACCGTCTAGATACGCAGTATTTT. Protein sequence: CASSVYRLDTQYF.

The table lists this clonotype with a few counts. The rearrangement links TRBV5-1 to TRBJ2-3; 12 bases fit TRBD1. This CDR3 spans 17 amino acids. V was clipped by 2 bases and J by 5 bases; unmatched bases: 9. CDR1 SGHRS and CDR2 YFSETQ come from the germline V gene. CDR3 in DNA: TGCGCCAGCAGCTTACTTCTGGGACAGGGGGCAGGAGATACGCAGTATTTT. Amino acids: CASSLLLGQGAGDTQYF.

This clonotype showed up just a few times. CDR3 nucleotide sequence: TGTGCCAGCGGGACGGTCCCCTCTGATGAAAAACTGTTTTTT. Translated, it gives CASGTVPSDEKLFF. The chain joins TRBV7-9 to TRBJ1-4; D might be TRBD1 (5 bases). This CDR3 comprises 14 residues. Germline-derived CDR1 and CDR2 are SEHNR and FQNEAQ (reference sequence). Trimming left V 8 bases short and J 6 bases short, with 16 bases between.

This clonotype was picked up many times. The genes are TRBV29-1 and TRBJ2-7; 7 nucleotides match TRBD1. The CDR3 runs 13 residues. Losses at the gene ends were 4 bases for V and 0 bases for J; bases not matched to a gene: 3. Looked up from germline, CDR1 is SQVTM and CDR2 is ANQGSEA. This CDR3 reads CSVAWDSSYEQYF. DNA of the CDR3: TGCAGCGTTGCGTGGGACAGCTCCTACGAGCAGTACTTC.

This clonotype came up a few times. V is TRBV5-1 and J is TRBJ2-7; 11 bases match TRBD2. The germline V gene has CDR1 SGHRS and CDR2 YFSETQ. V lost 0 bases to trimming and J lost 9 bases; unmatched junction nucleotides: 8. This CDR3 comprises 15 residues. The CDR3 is CASSLDGSGGAVQYF. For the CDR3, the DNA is TGCGCCAGCAGCTTGGATGGTAGCGGGGGGGCGGTGCAGTACTTC.

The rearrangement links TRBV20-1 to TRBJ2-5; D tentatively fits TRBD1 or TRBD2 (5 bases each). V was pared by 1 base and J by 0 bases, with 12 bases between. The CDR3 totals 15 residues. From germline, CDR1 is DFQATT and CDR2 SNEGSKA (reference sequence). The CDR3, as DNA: TGCAGTGCTAGAGTGGGCAGGGAGTACCAAGAGACCCAGTACTTC. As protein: CSARVGREYQETQYF.

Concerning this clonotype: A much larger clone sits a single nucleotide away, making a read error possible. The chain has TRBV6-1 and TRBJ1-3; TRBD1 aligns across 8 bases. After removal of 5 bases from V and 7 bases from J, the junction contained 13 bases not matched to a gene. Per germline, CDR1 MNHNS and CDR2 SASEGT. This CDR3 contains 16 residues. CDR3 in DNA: TGTGCCAGCAGTCCCTCCGGGACAGGAAGTTTCAACACCATATATTTT. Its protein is CASSPSGTGSFNTIYF.

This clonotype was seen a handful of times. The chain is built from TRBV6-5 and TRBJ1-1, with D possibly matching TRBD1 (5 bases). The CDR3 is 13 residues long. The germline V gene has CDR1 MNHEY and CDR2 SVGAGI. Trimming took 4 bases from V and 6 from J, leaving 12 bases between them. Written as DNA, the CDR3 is TGTGCCAGCAGTTTCCCCGCAGGGCCTGAAGCTTTCTTT. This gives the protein CASSFPAGPEAFF.

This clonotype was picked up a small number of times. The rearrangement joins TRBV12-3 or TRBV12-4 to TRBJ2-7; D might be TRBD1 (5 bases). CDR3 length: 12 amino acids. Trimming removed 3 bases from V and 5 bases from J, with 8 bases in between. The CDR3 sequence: CASSLAGNEQYF. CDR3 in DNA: TGTGCCAGCAGTTTGGCAGGGAACGAGCAGTACTTC.

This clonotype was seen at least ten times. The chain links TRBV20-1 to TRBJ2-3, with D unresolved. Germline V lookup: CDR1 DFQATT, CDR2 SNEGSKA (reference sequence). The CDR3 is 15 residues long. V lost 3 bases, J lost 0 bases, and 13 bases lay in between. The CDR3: CSASVGTDSTDTQYF. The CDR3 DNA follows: TGCAGTGCTAGTGTGGGTACGGATAGCACAGATACGCAGTATTTT.

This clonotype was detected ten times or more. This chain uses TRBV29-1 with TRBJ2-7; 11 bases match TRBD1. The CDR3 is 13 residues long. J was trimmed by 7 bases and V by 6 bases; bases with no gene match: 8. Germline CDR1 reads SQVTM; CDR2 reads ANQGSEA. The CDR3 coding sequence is TGCAGCGTGGGGACAGGGGGAGCGGTTGAGCAGTACTTC. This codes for CSVGTGGAVEQYF.

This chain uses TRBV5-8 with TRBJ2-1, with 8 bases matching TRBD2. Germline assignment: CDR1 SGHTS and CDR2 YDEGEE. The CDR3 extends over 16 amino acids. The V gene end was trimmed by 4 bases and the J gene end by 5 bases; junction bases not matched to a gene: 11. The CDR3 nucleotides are TGTGCCAGCAGCACCTATAGCGGGACCCTGGACAATGAGCAGTTCTTC. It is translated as CASSTYSGTLDNEQFF.

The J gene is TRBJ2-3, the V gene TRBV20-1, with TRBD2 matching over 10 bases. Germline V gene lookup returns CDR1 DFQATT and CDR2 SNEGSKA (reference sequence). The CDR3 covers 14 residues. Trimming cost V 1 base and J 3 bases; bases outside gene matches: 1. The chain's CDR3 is CSARGLAGTDTQYF. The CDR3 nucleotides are TGCAGTGCTAGAGGACTAGCGGGTACAGATACGCAGTATTTT.

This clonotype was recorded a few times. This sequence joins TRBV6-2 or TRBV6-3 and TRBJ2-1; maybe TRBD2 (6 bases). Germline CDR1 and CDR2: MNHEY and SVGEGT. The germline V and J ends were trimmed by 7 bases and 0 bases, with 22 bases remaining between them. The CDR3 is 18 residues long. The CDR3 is CASTKSFASEGSYNEQFF. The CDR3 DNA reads TGTGCCAGCACCAAATCCTTCGCTAGCGAGGGCTCCTACAATGAGCAGTTCTTC.

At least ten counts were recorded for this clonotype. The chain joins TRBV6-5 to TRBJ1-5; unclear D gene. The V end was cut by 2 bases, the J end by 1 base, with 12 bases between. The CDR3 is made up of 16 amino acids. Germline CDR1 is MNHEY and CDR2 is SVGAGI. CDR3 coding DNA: TGTGCCAGCAGTTACCCGGGTGGGGTGAGCAATCAGCCCCAGCATTTT. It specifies CASSYPGGVSNQPQHF.

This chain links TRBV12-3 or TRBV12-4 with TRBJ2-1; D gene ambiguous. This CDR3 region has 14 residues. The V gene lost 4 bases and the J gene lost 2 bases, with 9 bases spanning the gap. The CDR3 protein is CASSSEPTYNEQFF. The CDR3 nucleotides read TGTGCCAGCAGTTCGGAGCCTACCTACAATGAGCAGTTCTTC.

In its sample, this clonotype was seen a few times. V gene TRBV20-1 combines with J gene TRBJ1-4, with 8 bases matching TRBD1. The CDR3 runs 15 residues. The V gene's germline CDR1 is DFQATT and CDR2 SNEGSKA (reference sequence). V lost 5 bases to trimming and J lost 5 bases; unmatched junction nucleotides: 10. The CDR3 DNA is TGCAGTGCTTTTCAATTCGGACAGGGAAATGAAAAACTGTTTTTT. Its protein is CSAFQFGQGNEKLFF.

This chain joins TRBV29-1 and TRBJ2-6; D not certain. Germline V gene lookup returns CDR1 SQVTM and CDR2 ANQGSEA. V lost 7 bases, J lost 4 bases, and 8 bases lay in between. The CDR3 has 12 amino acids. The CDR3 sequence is CSARSGANVLTF. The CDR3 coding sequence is TGCAGCGCTAGGTCCGGGGCCAACGTCCTGACTTTC.

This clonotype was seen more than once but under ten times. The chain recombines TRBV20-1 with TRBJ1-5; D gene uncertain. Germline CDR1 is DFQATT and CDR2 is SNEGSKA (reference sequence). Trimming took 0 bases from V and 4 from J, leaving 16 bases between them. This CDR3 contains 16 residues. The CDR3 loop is CSARDSAVGINQPQHF. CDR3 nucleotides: TGCAGTGCTAGAGATTCCGCGGTGGGCATAAATCAGCCCCAGCATTTT.

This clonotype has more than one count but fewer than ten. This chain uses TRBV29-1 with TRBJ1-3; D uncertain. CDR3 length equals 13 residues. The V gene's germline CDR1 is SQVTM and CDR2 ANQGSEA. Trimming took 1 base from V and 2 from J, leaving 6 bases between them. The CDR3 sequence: CSVEVGTGNTIYF. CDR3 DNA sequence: TGCAGCGTTGAAGTGGGTACTGGAAACACCATATATTTT.

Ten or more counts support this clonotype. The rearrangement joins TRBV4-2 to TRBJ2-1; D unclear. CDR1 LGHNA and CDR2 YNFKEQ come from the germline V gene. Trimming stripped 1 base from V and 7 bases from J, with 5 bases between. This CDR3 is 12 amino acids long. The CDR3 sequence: CASSQVGNEQFF. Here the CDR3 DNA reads TGTGCCAGCAGCCAAGTCGGGAATGAGCAGTTCTTC.

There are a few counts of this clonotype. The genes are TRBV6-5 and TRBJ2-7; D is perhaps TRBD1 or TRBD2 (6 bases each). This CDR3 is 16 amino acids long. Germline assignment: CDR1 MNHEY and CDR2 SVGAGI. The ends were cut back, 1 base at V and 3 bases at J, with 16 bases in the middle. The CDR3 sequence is CASSYLKQGGFYEQYF. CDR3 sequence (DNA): TGTGCCAGCAGTTACTTAAAACAGGGAGGATTCTACGAGCAGTACTTC.

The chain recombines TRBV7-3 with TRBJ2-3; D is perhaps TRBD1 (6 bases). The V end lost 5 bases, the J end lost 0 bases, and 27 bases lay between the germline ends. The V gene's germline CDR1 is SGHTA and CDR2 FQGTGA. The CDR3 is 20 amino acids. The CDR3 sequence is CASSLSPAPLTGPSTDTQYF. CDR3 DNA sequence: TGTGCCAGCAGCCTATCCCCTGCCCCGCTGACAGGCCCTAGCACAGATACGCAGTATTTT.

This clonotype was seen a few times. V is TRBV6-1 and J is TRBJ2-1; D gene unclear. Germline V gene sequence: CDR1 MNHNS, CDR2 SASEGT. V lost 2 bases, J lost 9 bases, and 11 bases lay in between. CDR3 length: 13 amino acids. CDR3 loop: CASSEFIGFEQFF. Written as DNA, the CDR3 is TGTGCCAGCAGTGAATTCATTGGGTTTGAGCAGTTCTTC.